Listed here are 14 T cell receptor beta chains from one sample, sequenced in a study of blood T cell repertoires in COVID-19. Profiled with immunoSEQ multiplex PCR; TCRdb holds only in-frame clones, not every one. The table lists 200,000 to 250,000 clones, approximately 84% of them singletons. The source material was PBMCs or T cells enriched from blood (not recorded which). These receptors were taken from a man between 60 and 70 years old who had recovered from COVID-19.

The chain has TRBV25-1 and TRBJ1-2; D is undetermined. CDR3 length equals 13 residues. CDR1 and CDR2 (germline): MGHDK, SYGVNS. The ends were cut back, 7 bases at V and 3 bases at J, with 12 bases in the middle. CDR3 DNA sequence: TGTGCCAGCACACGAGGGCGGGACTATGGCTACACCTTC. Protein product: CASTRGRDYGYTF.

The chain has TRBV4-1 and TRBJ1-2; the match to TRBD1 covers 12 bases. The CDR3 extends over 18 amino acids. Per the germline V gene, CDR1 is MGHRA and CDR2 is YSYEKL. V lost 0 bases to trimming and J lost 4 bases; unmatched junction nucleotides: 9. The CDR3 is CASSQDLGTGGAVYGYTF. The CDR3 bases are TGCGCCAGCAGCCAAGATCTCGGGACAGGGGGCGCCGTCTATGGCTACACCTTC.

This sequence joins TRBV6-5 and TRBJ1-1; 8 nucleotides match TRBD1. V was pared by 6 bases and J by 4 bases, with 4 bases of the junction left unmatched. CDR1 is MNHEY, CDR2 SVGAGI, per germline. This CDR3 has 13 amino acids. The CDR3 is CASSTTGGTEAFF. The CDR3 DNA reads as TGTGCCAGCAGCACCACAGGGGGCACTGAAGCTTTCTTT.

V is TRBV6-2 or TRBV6-3 and J is TRBJ1-5; the match to TRBD1 covers 12 bases. Germline-derived CDR1 and CDR2 are MNHEY and SVGEGT. This CDR3 region has 16 residues. Unmatched junction bases numbered 4, after V lost 6 bases and J lost 1 base. CDR3 DNA sequence: TGTGCCAGCAGCCTCGGGACAGGGGGCAGCAATCAGCCCCAGCATTTT. It translates to CASSLGTGGSNQPQHF.

About this clone: This CDR3 is also generated by other DNA sequences in the sample. The gene calls are TRBV6-5 and TRBJ1-1; perhaps TRBD1 as D (5 bases). Trimming removed 2 bases at V and 4 bases at J, with 11 bases between. CDR3 length equals 14 residues. The germline CDR1 and CDR2 sequences are MNHEY and SVGAGI. This chain's CDR3 is CASSYGTGGTEAFF. The CDR3 region has the DNA TGTGCCAGCAGTTACGGAACCGGGGGCACTGAAGCTTTCTTT.

This clone has a single count. The V gene is TRBV30, the J gene TRBJ2-1; D not resolved. Looked up from germline, CDR1 is GTSNPN and CDR2 is SVGIG (reference sequence). V lost 1 base to trimming and J lost 4 bases, with 8 bases between them. The CDR3 is made up of 13 amino acids. As DNA, the CDR3 is TGTGCCTGGAGTGGGCCAAGTTACAATGAGCAGTTCTTC. Translating gives CAWSGPSYNEQFF.

This chain connects TRBV7-9 to TRBJ1-2, with 9 bases aligning to TRBD1. Germline V lookup: CDR1 SEHNR, CDR2 FQNEAQ (reference sequence). Trimming took 0 bases from V and 8 from J; bases not matched to a gene: 4. CDR3 length: 14 residues. The CDR3 loop reads CASSLALGTGGYTF. The CDR3 DNA sequence: TGTGCCAGCAGCTTAGCGCTCGGGACAGGGGGCTACACCTTC.

The genes are TRBV15 and TRBJ1-4, with 9 bases lining up with TRBD1. The germline gives CDR1 LNHNV, CDR2 YYDKDF (reference sequence). With V trimmed by 9 bases and J by 4 bases, 6 bases remained unmatched. CDR3 length: 14 residues. CDR3 nucleotides: TGTGCCACTCGACAGGGGGATAGTAATGAAAAACTGTTTTTT. It is translated as CATRQGDSNEKLFF.

The V gene is TRBV11-3, the J gene TRBJ2-7; unclear D gene. The germline V gene has CDR1 SGHNT and CDR2 YENEEA. The V gene lost 1 base and the J gene lost 2 bases, with 9 bases spanning the gap. The CDR3 runs to 14 residues. The CDR3 DNA follows: TGTGCCAGCAGCTTAGGTGACAACACCTACGAGCAGTACTTC. Protein sequence: CASSLGDNTYEQYF.

The chain couples TRBV5-4 to TRBJ2-6; 12 bases are shared with TRBD2. The CDR3 is made up of 17 amino acids. Losses at the gene ends were 3 bases for V and 2 bases for J; bases not matched to a gene: 3. Germline lookup yields CDR1 SGHNT and CDR2 YYREEE (reference sequence). The DNA of the CDR3 is TGTGCCAGCAGCTGGGGACTAGCGGGTACTGGGGCCAACGTCCTGACTTTC. It specifies CASSWGLAGTGANVLTF.

The rearrangement uses TRBV6-2 or TRBV6-3 and TRBJ1-6; D gene unclear. This CDR3 comprises 15 residues. Germline V gene lookup returns CDR1 MNHEY and CDR2 SVGEGT. The V end lost 3 bases, the J end lost 7 bases, and 13 bases lay between the germline ends. The CDR3 bases are TGTGCCAGCAGTTATCTGGGAGGGAACAATTCACCCCTCCACTTT. Its protein product is CASSYLGGNNSPLHF.

The chain has TRBV6-5 and TRBJ1-5, with 7 bases identical to TRBD1. Trimming removed 10 bases from V and 5 bases from J; junction bases left unmatched: 11. Germline loops: CDR1 MNHEY, CDR2 SVGAGI. This CDR3 region has 14 residues. The CDR3, as DNA: TGTGCCACTTCAACCCGGACAGGACATCAGCCCCAGCATTTT. This gives the protein CATSTRTGHQPQHF.

CDR3 sequence reads: CASSQDRQGPAFF. CDR3 DNA: TGCGCCAGCAGCCAAGATCGACAGGGGCCAGCTTTCTTT. The gene calls are TRBV4-3 and TRBJ1-1; TRBD1 matches at 8 bases. Germline CDR1 reads LGHNA; CDR2 reads YSLEER. V lost 0 bases, J lost 10 bases, and 4 bases stayed unmatched. CDR3 length: 13 amino acids.

V gene TRBV3-1 (or the pseudogene TRBV3-2) combines with J gene TRBJ2-3, with D unclear. This CDR3 has 13 amino acids. The V gene's germline CDR1 is LGHDT and CDR2 YNNKEL (reference sequence). Trimming took off 4 bases at V and 6 bases at J, with 11 bases between the two ends. CDR3: CASSPNLPDTQYF. DNA for the CDR3: TGTGCCAGCAGCCCCAACCTACCCGATACGCAGTATTTT.